These 9 T cell receptor beta chains originate from one sample sequenced in a study of blood T cells in healthy people across ages. A second PCR of about 7 to 11 cycles used a sample-barcoded 5' primer and a J-beta primer mix. TCRdb reprocessed the 5' RACE reads via MiXCR and lists one record per CDR3 protein. The table shows some 900,000 distinct CDR3 sequences, with around 48% occurring only once. Sequenced material: blood. These receptors originate from a man aged 30 to 45 in good health.

V gene TRBV2 combines with J gene TRBJ2-1; no definite D call. Trimming took off 3 bases at V and 1 base at J, with 7 bases between the two ends. The CDR3 spans 14 residues. Germline CDR1 and CDR2: SNHLY and FYNNEI. The CDR3 DNA sequence: TGTGCCAGCAGTGACGCTGCTTCCTACAATGAGCAGTTCTTC. It yields the protein CASSDAASYNEQFF.

This clonotype has a handful of counts. The gene calls are TRBV14 and TRBJ2-2, with a tentative D call TRBD2 (6 bases). Germline V gene lookup returns CDR1 SGHDN and CDR2 FVKESK. Trimming pared 4 bases from V and 0 bases from J, leaving 18 bases between. CDR3 length equals 18 residues. The CDR3 spells CASSRRARAGSNTGELFF. CDR3 nucleotides: TGTGCCAGCAGCCGACGTGCCCGGGCGGGATCGAACACCGGGGAGCTGTTTTTT.

V usage is TRBV3-1 and J usage is TRBJ2-1; TRBD2 agrees at 7 bases. The trim removed 3 bases at V and 8 bases at J, leaving 4 bases unmatched. Per germline, CDR1 LGHDT and CDR2 YNNKEL (reference sequence). CDR3 length equals 13 residues. The CDR3 here is CASSQLGGDEQFF. The CDR3 DNA sequence: TGTGCCAGCAGCCAGCTGGGGGGGGATGAGCAGTTCTTC.

This rearrangement joins TRBV12-3 or TRBV12-4 to TRBJ1-2, with a weak D call TRBD1 (5 bases). The CDR3 is 14 residues long. V lost 3 bases and J 7 bases, leaving 15 bases between the germline ends. The CDR3 sequence: CASSLRGLGRGYTF. The CDR3 DNA is TGTGCCAGCAGTTTGAGGGGTTTAGGACGTGGCTACACCTTC.

Remarks on this clonotype: A much larger clone sits a single nucleotide away, making a read error possible. The gene calls are TRBV5-1 and TRBJ2-2, with D unresolved. Germline values: CDR1 SGHRS, CDR2 YFSETQ. The V and J ends lost 0 bases and 4 bases respectively, with 4 bases between them. This CDR3 spans 13 amino acids. The CDR3 is CASSLETTGELFF. CDR3 in DNA: TGCGCCAGCAGCTTGGAGACCACCGGGGAGCTGTTTTTT.

J is TRBJ2-1 and V is TRBV4-2, with TRBD2 matching over 7 bases. Germline assignment: CDR1 LGHNA and CDR2 YNFKEQ. This CDR3 comprises 16 residues. The V and J ends lost 0 bases and 4 bases, in that order; junction bases with no gene match: 6. This CDR3 reads CASSQDLGGEYNEQFF. CDR3 nucleotide sequence: TGTGCCAGCAGCCAAGATTTGGGGGGGGAGTACAATGAGCAGTTCTTC.

The chain carries TRBV5-1 and TRBJ1-2; D is uncertain. The CDR3 has 13 residues. V was trimmed by 4 bases and J by 4 bases, leaving 11 bases between them. Germline V CDR1 and CDR2: SGHRS, YFSETQ. CDR3 in DNA: TGCGCCAGCAGCCCGTCCCGCGGCTATGGCTACACCTTC. Translating it yields CASSPSRGYGYTF.

The chain links TRBV2 to TRBJ2-4, with 7 nucleotides matching TRBD2. The germline CDR1 and CDR2 sequences are SNHLY and FYNNEI. V gave up 6 bases and J gave up 5 bases; unmatched junction bases: 4. There are 13 residues in the CDR3. The CDR3 loop is CASRRGGENIQYF. In DNA, the CDR3 is TGTGCCAGCAGGCGTGGGGGGGAAAACATTCAGTACTTC.

The V gene is TRBV20-1, the J gene TRBJ2-5; D is unclear. CDR1 is DFQATT, CDR2 SNEGSKA, per germline (reference sequence). The ends were cut back, 5 bases at V and 7 bases at J, with 17 bases in the middle. The CDR3 totals 13 residues. DNA of the CDR3: TGCAGTGCTGGTCTCGGGTCCGAAGCGACCCAGTACTTC. Its protein is CSAGLGSEATQYF.